A single sample gave rise to the 6 T cell receptor beta chains below, sequenced in a study of blood T cell repertoires in COVID-19. The data were produced by immunoSEQ multiplex PCR, yet TCRdb's version contains in-frame clones alone and is incomplete. This sample has about 180,000 clones, with about 91% found just once. Sequences were obtained from peripheral blood. The receptors come from a woman aged 25 to 39 with acute or convalescent COVID-19.

The rearrangement joins TRBV28 to TRBJ1-4; D might be TRBD1 (5 bases). V lost 5 bases to trimming and J lost 2 bases, with 9 bases between them. This CDR3 has 14 residues. CDR1 is MDHEN, CDR2 SYDVKM, per germline. The CDR3 sequence is CASSTRVTNEKLFF. For the CDR3, the DNA is TGTGCCAGCAGTACCAGGGTCACTAATGAAAAACTGTTTTTT.

With regard to this clone: The germline gene is not matched at one end of the junction; a read error may be the cause. V and J are TRBV6-5 and TRBJ1-2; 11 nucleotides agree with TRBD1. The germline V gene encodes CDR1 MNHEY and CDR2 SVGAGI. CDR3 length equals 14 residues. CDR3 bases: TGTGCCAGCGGGAAGACCGGGACAGGGGGTTTGTCCCACTTC. This encodes CASGKTGTGGLSHF.

Concerning this clone itself: The identical CDR3 is also encoded by other nucleotide sequences in the sample. V gene TRBV5-1 combines with J gene TRBJ2-5; D not resolved. Trimming left V 4 bases short and J 1 base short, with 5 bases between. CDR3 size: 12 residues. The V gene's germline CDR1 is SGHRS and CDR2 YFSETQ. CDR3 nucleotide sequence: TGCGCCAGCAGCCTAACCCAAGAGACCCAGTACTTC. This gives the protein CASSLTQETQYF.

The chain uses TRBV4-1 and TRBJ1-5; D is undetermined. CDR1 MGHRA and CDR2 YSYEKL come from the germline V gene. V shed 4 bases and J shed 0 bases, with 13 bases lying between them. The CDR3 length is 16 residues. CDR3 nucleotide sequence: TGCGCCAGCAGCCCAGCGGGCGATTATAGCAATCAGCCCCAGCATTTT. Translation: CASSPAGDYSNQPQHF.

This clone has only one observation. The rearrangement joins TRBV30 to TRBJ2-2; D ambiguous. V lost 1 base and J 7 bases, leaving 4 bases between the germline ends. The germline V gene encodes CDR1 GTSNPN and CDR2 SVGIG (reference sequence). This CDR3 is 11 amino acids long. Written as DNA, the CDR3 is TGTGCCTGGAGTGGGAGCGGGGAGCTGTTTTTT. Amino acid sequence: CAWSGSGELFF.

The chain combines TRBV30 with TRBJ1-1; D is unresolved. CDR3 length: 12 residues. Germline V gene data show CDR1 as GTSNPN and CDR2 as SVGIG (reference sequence). Trimming took off 2 bases at V and 1 base at J, with 5 bases between the two ends. The CDR3 DNA reads TGTGCCTGGAGTCCAGGGAACACTGAAGCTTTCTTT. Amino acid sequence: CAWSPGNTEAFF. Combining the CDR3 with reference TRBV30 and TRBJ1-1 gives the whole variable domain SQTIHQWPATLVQPVGSPLSLECTVEGTSNPNLYWYRQAAGRGLQLLFYSVGIGQISSEVPQNLSASRPQDRQFILSSKKLLLSDSGFYLCAWSPGNTEAFFGQGTRLTVV.